These 30 T cell receptor beta chains originate from one sample sequenced in a study of cytomegalovirus exposure and HLA in healthy donors. The PCR made use of 60 Vbeta and 13 Jbeta primers. This table comes from immunoSEQ multiplex PCR, and its TCRdb copy is limited to in-frame clones, with some not included. The table has approximately 60,000 clones, around four fifths seen once. The sample comprised PBMCs. These receptors originate from a man aged 25-40 years in good health and CMV-seronegative.

J is TRBJ1-2 and V is TRBV4-3; D remains unclear. CDR1 is LGHNA and CDR2 is YSLEER in the germline V gene. The V gene lost 0 bases and the J gene lost 2 bases, with 13 bases spanning the gap. The CDR3 is 16 amino acids. CDR3 nucleotides: TGCGCCAGCAGCCAAGAGCGGCGGAGTCCAAACTATGGCTACACCTTC. Its protein product is CASSQERRSPNYGYTF.

The CDR3 sequence: CASSQDAVYEQYF. The CDR3 DNA is TGTGCCAGCAGCCAAGATGCGGTTTACGAGCAGTACTTC. This chain links TRBV4-2 with TRBJ2-5; D gene unclear. The end of the DNA is better explained by TRBJ2-7, so the J call may be wrong. CDR1 is LGHNA, CDR2 YNFKEQ, per germline. CDR3 length equals 13 residues.

The chain links TRBV5-4 to TRBJ2-7, with 11 positions matching TRBD2. The CDR3 is 18 residues long. The germline V gene has CDR1 SGHNT and CDR2 YYREEE (reference sequence). Germline trimming cut 1 base from V and 3 bases from J; bases unmatched to any gene: 12. The chain's CDR3 is CASSLRGPTSGGSYEQYF. CDR3 sequence (DNA): TGTGCCAGCAGCTTGCGGGGCCCCACTAGCGGGGGAAGCTACGAGCAGTACTTC. Filled out from reference TRBV5-4 and TRBJ2-7, the complete variable domain reads ETGVTQSPTHLIKTRGQQVTLRCSSQSGHNTVSWYQQALGQGPQFIFQYYREEENGRGNFPPRFSGLQFPNYSSELNVNALELDDSALYLCASSLRGPTSGGSYEQYFGPGTRLTVT.

V gene TRBV5-4 combines with J gene TRBJ2-7; D might be TRBD1 (6 bases). V lost 4 bases, J lost 6 bases, and 14 bases lay in between. CDR3 length: 13 amino acids. Germline V gives CDR1 SGHNT, CDR2 YYREEE (reference sequence). CDR3: CASSRDTLGEQYF. CDR3 bases: TGTGCCAGCAGCCGGGACACCCTAGGCGAGCAGTACTTC.

This clone was picked up one time. The CDR3 loop reads CASGTSGSTDTQYF. The CDR3 DNA sequence: TGTGCCAGCGGAACTAGCGGCAGCACAGATACGCAGTATTTT. This rearrangement joins TRBV25-1 to TRBJ2-3, with 8 bases identical to TRBD2. CDR1 is MGHDK and CDR2 is SYGVNS in the germline V gene. Trimming took 8 bases from V and 0 from J; bases not matched to a gene: 4. This CDR3 has 14 residues.

The chain is built from TRBV9 and TRBJ2-7, with a weak D call TRBD2 (7 bases). Germline CDR1 SGDLS, CDR2 YYNGEE. Trimming cost V 3 bases and J 6 bases, with 10 bases left between them. The CDR3 runs 12 residues. The CDR3 DNA is TGTGCCAGCAGCGCGGGGGGCGGCGAGCAGTACTTC. Translation: CASSAGGGEQYF.

The chain employs TRBV10-3 and TRBJ2-7; 12 bases are shared with TRBD2. This CDR3 spans 16 amino acids. The V gene's germline CDR1 is ENHRY and CDR2 SYGVKD. With V trimmed by 3 bases and J by 4 bases, 7 bases remained unmatched. The CDR3 nucleotides read TGTGCCATCAGTGATCAGACTAGCGGGAGCCCATACGAGCAGTACTTC. It specifies CAISDQTSGSPYEQYF.

The chain combines TRBV6-5 with TRBJ1-5, with TRBD1 matching 7 bases. The CDR3 length is 15 residues. With V trimmed by 0 bases and J by 3 bases, 2 bases remained unmatched. Germline V gene lookup returns CDR1 MNHEY and CDR2 SVGAGI. The CDR3 sequence: CASSYSGQLNQPQHF. The CDR3 DNA reads as TGTGCCAGCAGTTACTCGGGACAGCTCAATCAGCCCCAGCATTTT.

This chain links TRBV29-1 with TRBJ1-1; a weak D match, TRBD1 (5 bases). CDR1 is SQVTM, CDR2 ANQGSEA, per germline. The V and J ends lost 5 bases and 1 base respectively, with 8 bases between them. The CDR3 spans 12 residues. DNA for the CDR3: TGCAGCGTTTCCAGGGAGAACACTGAAGCTTTCTTT. As protein: CSVSRENTEAFF.

The chain joins TRBV19 to TRBJ2-1, with TRBD2 matching over 11 bases. Germline V CDR1 and CDR2: LNHDA, SQIVND (reference sequence). The V and J ends lost 6 bases and 4 bases, in that order; junction bases with no gene match: 2. The CDR3 loop spans 14 amino acids. The CDR3, as DNA: TGTGCCAGTAGGACTAGCGGGGCATACAATGAGCAGTTCTTC. It codes for CASRTSGAYNEQFF.

V usage is TRBV6-6 and J usage is TRBJ1-1; 11 nucleotides line up with TRBD1. The CDR3 totals 14 residues. Trimming removed 10 bases from V and 1 base from J; junction bases left unmatched: 5. Germline CDR1 MNHNY, CDR2 SVGAGI (reference sequence). In DNA form, the CDR3 reads TGTGCCACCCGGGACAGGGGGTCGAACACTGAAGCTTTCTTT. Protein sequence: CATRDRGSNTEAFF.

This chain uses TRBV19 with TRBJ2-2; D not resolved. Trimming cost V 4 bases and J 7 bases, with 16 bases left between them. This CDR3 has 15 amino acids. Germline V lookup: CDR1 LNHDA, CDR2 SQIVND (reference sequence). In DNA form, the CDR3 reads TGTGCCAGTAGTAGTGGTGTAAATCCAGTCGGGGAGCTGTTTTTT. It codes for CASSSGVNPVGELFF.

This clone was seen a single time. This chain links TRBV7-2 with TRBJ2-5, with 7 bases lining up with TRBD1. In germline, CDR1 is SGHTA, CDR2 FQGNSA. This CDR3 is 14 amino acids long. With V trimmed by 5 bases and J by 4 bases, 7 bases remained unmatched. Here the CDR3 DNA reads TGTGCCAGCAGCCAAAGACAGGGAAGAGAGACCCAGTACTTC. Its protein is CASSQRQGRETQYF.

This chain uses TRBV2 with TRBJ1-6; a weak D match, TRBD1 (5 bases). Per the germline V gene, CDR1 is SNHLY and CDR2 is FYNNEI. The CDR3 length is 13 residues. Trimming left V 9 bases short and J 4 bases short, with 10 bases between. CDR3: CASVTEYNSPLHF. CDR3 nucleotide sequence: TGTGCCAGTGTGACAGAATATAATTCACCCCTCCACTTT.

V and J are TRBV28 and TRBJ1-3, with a possible D match to TRBD1 (5 bases). V lost 5 bases, J lost 4 bases, and 12 bases lay in between. This CDR3 comprises 14 residues. Germline V gene data show CDR1 as MDHEN and CDR2 as SYDVKM. In DNA form, the CDR3 reads TGTGCCAGCAGTCTGGGGGGGTACGGAAACACCATATATTTT. Protein: CASSLGGYGNTIYF.

The V gene is TRBV5-8, the J gene TRBJ2-7, with 8 bases that match TRBD1. CDR1 SGHTS and CDR2 YDEGEE come from the germline V gene. This CDR3 region has 15 residues. J lost 2 bases, V lost 5 bases, and 9 bases had no gene match. The CDR3 DNA reads as TGTGCCAGCAGTAAGAGGACAGGGTTTGCCTACGAGCAGTACTTC. Protein product: CASSKRTGFAYEQYF.

CDR3 bases: TGTGCCTGGAGTGTACAACGGAACACTGAAGCTTTCTTT. This gives the protein CAWSVQRNTEAFF. The chain recombines TRBV30 with TRBJ1-1; D remains ambiguous. V was shortened by 0 bases and J by 1 base, with 6 bases between the two germline ends. The CDR3 totals 13 residues. Looked up from germline, CDR1 is GTSNPN and CDR2 is SVGIG (reference sequence). The whole variable domain, filled in from reference TRBV30 and TRBJ1-1, reads SQTIHQWPATLVQPVGSPLSLECTVEGTSNPNLYWYRQAAGRGLQLLFYSVGIGQISSEVPQNLSASRPQDRQFILSSKKLLLSDSGFYLCAWSVQRNTEAFFGQGTRLTVV.

This clone occurred once. V is TRBV18 and J is TRBJ2-5; D call uncertain. Trimming shortened V by 3 bases and J by 1 base, and 9 bases separated the two germline ends. Looked up from germline, CDR1 is KGHSH and CDR2 is LQKENI. The CDR3 loop spans 14 amino acids. CDR3 region: CASSPPTSQETQYF. CDR3 nucleotide sequence: TGTGCCAGCTCACCCCCGACAAGCCAAGAGACCCAGTACTTC.

The chain employs TRBV7-2 and TRBJ2-7; TRBD1 matches at 9 bases. Trimming removed 5 bases from V and 2 bases from J; junction bases left unmatched: 4. The CDR3 has 14 amino acids. Per germline, CDR1 SGHTA and CDR2 FQGNSA. CDR3 residues: CASSPGTGPYEQYF. The CDR3 DNA reads as TGTGCCAGCAGCCCCGGGACAGGGCCCTACGAGCAGTACTTC.

The rearrangement uses TRBV10-1 and TRBJ1-1; D is perhaps TRBD1 (6 bases). Germline CDR1 WNHNN, CDR2 SYGVQD (reference sequence). V was cut by 6 bases and J by 2 bases, with 16 bases left in between. This CDR3 spans 15 amino acids. DNA for the CDR3: TGCGCCAGCAGGAGGGGGGGGACACTTAACACTGAAGCTTTCTTT. This translates into CASRRGGTLNTEAFF.

The genes are TRBV6-1 and TRBJ2-1; 9 nucleotides agree with TRBD2. J was trimmed by 3 bases and V by 6 bases; bases with no gene match: 6. The CDR3 runs 15 residues. Germline assignment: CDR1 MNHNS and CDR2 SASEGT. The DNA for the CDR3 is TGTGCCAGCAGCGATCCTAGCGGGAACTACAATGAGCAGTTCTTC. It specifies CASSDPSGNYNEQFF.

The table lists this clone with a count of one. The chain couples TRBV18 to TRBJ2-1; the match to TRBD1 covers 7 bases. The CDR3 has 14 amino acids. Germline CDR1 is KGHSH and CDR2 is LQKENI. The V gene end was trimmed by 6 bases and the J gene end by 3 bases; junction bases not matched to a gene: 5. The CDR3, as DNA: TGTGCCAGCTCCCCAGGGGACAGCTACAATGAGCAGTTCTTC. Translated: CASSPGDSYNEQFF.

The chain recombines TRBV6-6 with TRBJ1-4; D perhaps matches TRBD1 (6 bases). This CDR3 is built from 15 residues. Germline-derived CDR1 and CDR2 are MNHNY and SVGAGI (reference sequence). V gave up 7 bases and J gave up 4 bases, with 16 bases separating them. The CDR3 DNA reads TGTGCCAGCACCCTGGGGGACAATAGTAATGAAAAACTGTTTTTT. It encodes CASTLGDNSNEKLFF.

This clone was detected only a few times. This chain links TRBV7-2 with TRBJ2-7; a possible D gene is TRBD2 (6 bases). The CDR3 contains 15 residues. Germline V gene data show CDR1 as SGHTA and CDR2 as FQGNSA. V shed 1 base and J shed 9 bases, with 19 bases lying between them. For the CDR3, the DNA is TGTGCCAGCAGCTTAGGTGGAGGACGGACGGGGGTGCAGTACTTC. It codes for CASSLGGGRTGVQYF.

This clone was seen once. The rearrangement joins TRBV7-3 to TRBJ1-1; the D is unclear. The ends were cut back, 5 bases at V and 7 bases at J, with 20 bases in the middle. Germline lookup yields CDR1 SGHTA and CDR2 FQGTGA. CDR3 length equals 15 residues. The DNA for the CDR3 is TGTGCCAGCAGCCCTAGTGGTATCCTCGGAGGTGAAGCTTTCTTT. It translates to CASSPSGILGGEAFF.

V is TRBV6-1 and J is TRBJ1-2, with TRBD1 identical over 7 bases. Germline loops: CDR1 MNHNS, CDR2 SASEGT. V dropped 4 bases and J dropped 3; count of bases not matched to a gene: 2. The CDR3 covers 13 residues. This CDR3 is CASSAGTDYGYTF. The CDR3 DNA is TGTGCCAGCAGTGCCGGGACAGACTATGGCTACACCTTC.

This rearrangement joins TRBV19 to TRBJ1-1; 9 bases line up with TRBD1. The CDR3 has 17 residues. V shed 5 bases and J 6 bases; nucleotides not matched to a gene: 16. Per germline, CDR1 LNHDA and CDR2 SQIVND (reference sequence). The CDR3 DNA reads as TGTGCCAGTAGTCTACCGGGACAGGGTATTTTTATGGCTGAAGCTTTCTTT. This sequence encodes CASSLPGQGIFMAEAFF.

This sequence joins TRBV4-3 and TRBJ2-7; D not certain. V lost 0 bases and J 0 bases, leaving 9 bases between the germline ends. Germline-derived CDR1 and CDR2 are LGHNA and YSLEER. This CDR3 is built from 15 residues. Here the CDR3 reads CASSQDFTASYEQYF. CDR3 in DNA: TGCGCCAGCAGCCAAGATTTTACAGCCTCCTACGAGCAGTACTTC.

The chain carries TRBV5-4 and TRBJ1-6; the D gene is possibly TRBD1 (6 bases). The germline V and J ends were trimmed by 1 base and 10 bases, with 12 bases remaining between them. Per germline, CDR1 SGHNT and CDR2 YYREEE (reference sequence). This CDR3 region has 14 residues. Written as DNA, the CDR3 is TGTGCCAGCAGCTTGTTTGGACAGACATCACCCCTCCACTTT. It is translated as CASSLFGQTSPLHF. The full variable domain, rest sourced from reference TRBV5-4 and TRBJ1-6, is ETGVTQSPTHLIKTRGQQVTLRCSSQSGHNTVSWYQQALGQGPQFIFQYYREEENGRGNFPPRFSGLQFPNYSSELNVNALELDDSALYLCASSLFGQTSPLHFGNGTRLTVT.

In its sample, this clone was seen a few times. J is TRBJ2-7 and V is TRBV15, with TRBD1 matching over 9 bases. With 5 bases clipped from V and 2 bases from J, the junction kept 7 bases outside the gene matches. Looked up from germline, CDR1 is LNHNV and CDR2 is YYDKDF (reference sequence). The CDR3 totals 15 residues. The CDR3 loop is CATSLIGTGTYEQYF. For the CDR3, the DNA is TGTGCCACCAGCCTTATTGGGACAGGGACCTACGAGCAGTACTTC.